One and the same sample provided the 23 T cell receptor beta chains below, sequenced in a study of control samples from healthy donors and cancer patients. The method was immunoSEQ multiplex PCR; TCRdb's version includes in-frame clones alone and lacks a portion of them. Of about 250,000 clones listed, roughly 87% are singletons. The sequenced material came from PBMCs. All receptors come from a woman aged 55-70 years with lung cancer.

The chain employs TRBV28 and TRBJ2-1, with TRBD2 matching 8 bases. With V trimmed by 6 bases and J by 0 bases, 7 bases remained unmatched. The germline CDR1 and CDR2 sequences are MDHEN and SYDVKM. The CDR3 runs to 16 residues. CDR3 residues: CASSPLAGGSYNEQFF. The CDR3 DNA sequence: TGTGCCAGCAGCCCTCTGGCGGGAGGCTCCTACAATGAGCAGTTCTTC. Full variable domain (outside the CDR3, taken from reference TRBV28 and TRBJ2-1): DVKVTQSSRYLVKRTGEKVFLECVQDMDHENMFWYRQDPGLGLRLIYFSYDVKMKEKGDIPEGYSVSREKKERFSLILESASTNQTSMYLCASSPLAGGSYNEQFFGPGTRLTVL.

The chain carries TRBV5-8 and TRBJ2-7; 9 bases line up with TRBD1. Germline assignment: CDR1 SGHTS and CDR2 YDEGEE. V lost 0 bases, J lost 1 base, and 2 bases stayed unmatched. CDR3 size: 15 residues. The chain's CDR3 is CASSLAGTGSYEQYF. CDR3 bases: TGTGCCAGCAGCTTGGCCGGGACAGGGTCCTACGAGCAGTACTTC.

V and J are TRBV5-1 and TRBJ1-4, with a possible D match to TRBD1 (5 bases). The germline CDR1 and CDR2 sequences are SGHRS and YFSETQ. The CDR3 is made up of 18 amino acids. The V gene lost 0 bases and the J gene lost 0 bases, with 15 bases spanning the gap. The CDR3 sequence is CASSLEGVSLSTNEKLFF. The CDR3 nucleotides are TGCGCCAGCAGCTTGGAAGGGGTTTCCCTTTCAACTAATGAAAAACTGTTTTTT.

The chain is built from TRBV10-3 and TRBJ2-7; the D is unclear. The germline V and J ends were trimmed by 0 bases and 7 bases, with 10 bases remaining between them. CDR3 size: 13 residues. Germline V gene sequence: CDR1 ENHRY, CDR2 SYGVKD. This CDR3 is CAISESGLTEQYF. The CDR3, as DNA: TGTGCCATCAGTGAGTCTGGTCTTACGGAGCAGTACTTC.

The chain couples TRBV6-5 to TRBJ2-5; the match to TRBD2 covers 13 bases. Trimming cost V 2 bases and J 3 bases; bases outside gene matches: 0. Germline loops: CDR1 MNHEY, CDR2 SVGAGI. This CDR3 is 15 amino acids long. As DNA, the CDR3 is TGTGCCAGCAGTTACGGGACTAGCGGGAAAGAGACCCAGTACTTC. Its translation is CASSYGTSGKETQYF.

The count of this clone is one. The CDR3 sequence: CASSLDGGSGNEKLFF. The CDR3 DNA is TGTGCCAGCAGCTTGGACGGTGGGAGCGGGAATGAAAAACTGTTTTTT. The V and J genes are TRBV5-5 and TRBJ1-4; D not certain. The CDR3 has 16 amino acids. Germline CDR1 SGHKS, CDR2 YYEKEE (reference sequence). Trimming took off 0 bases at V and 5 bases at J, with 14 bases between the two ends.

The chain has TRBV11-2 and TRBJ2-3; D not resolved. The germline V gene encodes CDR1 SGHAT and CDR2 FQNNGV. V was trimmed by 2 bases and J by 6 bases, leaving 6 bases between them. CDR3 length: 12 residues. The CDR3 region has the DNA TGTGCCAGCAGCTTATCTTGGGATACGCAGTATTTT. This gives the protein CASSLSWDTQYF.

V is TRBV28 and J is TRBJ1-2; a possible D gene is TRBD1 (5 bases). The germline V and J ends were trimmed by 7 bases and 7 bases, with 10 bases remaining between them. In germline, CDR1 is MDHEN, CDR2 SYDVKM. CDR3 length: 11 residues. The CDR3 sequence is CASNMGLGYTF. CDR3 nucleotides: TGTGCCAGCAATATGGGGCTTGGCTACACCTTC.

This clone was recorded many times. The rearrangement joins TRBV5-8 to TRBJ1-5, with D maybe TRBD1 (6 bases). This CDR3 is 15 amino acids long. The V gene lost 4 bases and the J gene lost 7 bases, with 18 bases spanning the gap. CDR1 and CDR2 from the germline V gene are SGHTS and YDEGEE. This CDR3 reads CASSAQGYSEQPQHF. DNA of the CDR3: TGTGCCAGCAGCGCGCAGGGGTATTCAGAGCAGCCCCAGCATTTT.

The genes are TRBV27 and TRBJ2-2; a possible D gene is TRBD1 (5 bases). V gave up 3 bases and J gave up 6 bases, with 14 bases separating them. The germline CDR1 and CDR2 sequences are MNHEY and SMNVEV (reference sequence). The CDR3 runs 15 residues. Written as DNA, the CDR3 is TGTGCCAGCAGTTTCGAAGGGGTGAGGTCCGGGGAGCTGTTTTTT. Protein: CASSFEGVRSGELFF.

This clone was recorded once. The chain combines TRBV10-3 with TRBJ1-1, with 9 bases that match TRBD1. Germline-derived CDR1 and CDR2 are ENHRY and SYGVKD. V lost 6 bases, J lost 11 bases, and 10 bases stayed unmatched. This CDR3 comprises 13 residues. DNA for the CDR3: TGTGCCATCAGGGGACAGGGCCCTTCTAGGGCTTTCTTT. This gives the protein CAIRGQGPSRAFF.

In DNA form, the CDR3 reads TGTGCCAGCAGCGGCCGGGCCCACGGGGGCAATGAGCAGTTCTTC. This encodes CASSGRAHGGNEQFF. The chain couples TRBV7-9 to TRBJ2-1; a weak D match, TRBD2 (6 bases). The CDR3 loop spans 15 amino acids. CDR1 and CDR2 from the germline V gene are SEHNR and FQNEAQ (reference sequence). V dropped 5 bases and J dropped 6 bases, with 17 bases sitting between them.

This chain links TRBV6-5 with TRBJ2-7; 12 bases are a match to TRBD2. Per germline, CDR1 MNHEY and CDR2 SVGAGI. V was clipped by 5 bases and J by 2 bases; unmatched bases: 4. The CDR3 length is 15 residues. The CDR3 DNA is TGTGCCAGCAGTCGAACTAGCGGGGGGCCCTACGAGCAGTACTTC. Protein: CASSRTSGGPYEQYF.

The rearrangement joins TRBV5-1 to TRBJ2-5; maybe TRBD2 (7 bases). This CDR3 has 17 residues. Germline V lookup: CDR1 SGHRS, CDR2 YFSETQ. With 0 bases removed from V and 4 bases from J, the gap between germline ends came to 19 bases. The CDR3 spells CASSLEGGALFTETQYF. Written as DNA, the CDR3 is TGCGCCAGCAGCTTGGAAGGGGGGGCGCTTTTCACAGAGACCCAGTACTTC.

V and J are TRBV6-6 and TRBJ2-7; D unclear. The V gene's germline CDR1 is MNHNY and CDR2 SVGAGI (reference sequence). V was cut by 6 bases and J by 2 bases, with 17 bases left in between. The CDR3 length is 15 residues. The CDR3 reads CASRGTTVGPYEQYF. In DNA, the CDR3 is TGTGCCAGCAGGGGAACTACCGTCGGTCCCTACGAGCAGTACTTC.

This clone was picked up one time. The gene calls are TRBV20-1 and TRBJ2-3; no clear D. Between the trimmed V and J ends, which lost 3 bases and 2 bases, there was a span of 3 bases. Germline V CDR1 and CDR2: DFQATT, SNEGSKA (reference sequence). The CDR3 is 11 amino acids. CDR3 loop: CSASATDTQYF. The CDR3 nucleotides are TGCAGTGCTAGCGCCACAGATACGCAGTATTTT.

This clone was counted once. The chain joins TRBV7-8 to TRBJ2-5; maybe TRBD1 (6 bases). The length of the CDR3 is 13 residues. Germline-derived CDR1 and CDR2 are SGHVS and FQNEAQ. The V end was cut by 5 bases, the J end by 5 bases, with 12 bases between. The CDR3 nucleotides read TGTGCCAGCAGCGGGGGCCGGAGGGAGACCCAGTACTTC. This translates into CASSGGRRETQYF.

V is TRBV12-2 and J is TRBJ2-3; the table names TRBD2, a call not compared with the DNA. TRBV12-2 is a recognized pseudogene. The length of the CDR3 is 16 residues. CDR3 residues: CASRLVTSGPTDTQYF. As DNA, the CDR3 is TGTGCAAGTCGCTTAGTAACTAGCGGGCCCACAGATACGCAGTATTTT.

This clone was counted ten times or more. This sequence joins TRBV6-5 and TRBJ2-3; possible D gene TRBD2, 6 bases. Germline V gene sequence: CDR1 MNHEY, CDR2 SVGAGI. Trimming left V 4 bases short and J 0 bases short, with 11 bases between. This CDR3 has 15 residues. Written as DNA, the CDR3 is TGTGCCAGCAGTTTCAGCGGGCTGAGCACAGATACGCAGTATTTT. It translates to CASSFSGLSTDTQYF.

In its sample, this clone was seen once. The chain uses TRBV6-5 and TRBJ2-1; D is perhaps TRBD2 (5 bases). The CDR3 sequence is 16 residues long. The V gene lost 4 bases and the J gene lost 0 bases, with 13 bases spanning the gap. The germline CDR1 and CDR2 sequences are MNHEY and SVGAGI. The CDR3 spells CASSSQAGVSYNEQFF. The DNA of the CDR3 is TGTGCCAGCAGTTCCCAGGCGGGTGTCTCCTACAATGAGCAGTTCTTC.

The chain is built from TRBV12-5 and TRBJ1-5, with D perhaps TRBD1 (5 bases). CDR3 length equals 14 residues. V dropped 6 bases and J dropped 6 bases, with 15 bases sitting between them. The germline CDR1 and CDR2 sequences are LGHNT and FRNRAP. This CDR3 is CASGRSGGGQPQHF. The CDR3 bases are TGTGCTAGTGGACGTTCGGGGGGGGGTCAGCCCCAGCATTTT.

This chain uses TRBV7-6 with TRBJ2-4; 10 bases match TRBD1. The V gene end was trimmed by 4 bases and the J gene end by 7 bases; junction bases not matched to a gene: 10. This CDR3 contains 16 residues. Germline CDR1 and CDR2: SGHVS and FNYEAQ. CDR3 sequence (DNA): TGTGCCAGCAGCTCGGGACAGGGGTTCCCTGGGAACATTCAGTACTTC. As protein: CASSSGQGFPGNIQYF.

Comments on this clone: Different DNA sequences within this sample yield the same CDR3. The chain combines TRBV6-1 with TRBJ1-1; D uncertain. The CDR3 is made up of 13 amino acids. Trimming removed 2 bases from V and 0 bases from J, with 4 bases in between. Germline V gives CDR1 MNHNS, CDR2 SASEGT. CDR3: CASSEQLNTEAFF. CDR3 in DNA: TGTGCCAGCAGTGAACAGTTGAACACTGAAGCTTTCTTT.